This T cell receptor beta chain appears in the sequencing data of a study of cytomegalovirus exposure and HLA in healthy donors. Study-wide points: Available immune exposure information covered CMV serostatus only. Some V segments, TRBV6-2 and TRBV6-3 among them, were indistinguishable and were therefore excluded. Reports showed the classifier diagnosing cytomegalovirus status with high specificity and sensitivity.

On this clone itself: What it binds is not known.

Use of 60 Vbeta and 13 Jbeta primers characterized the PCR. Clones were read by immunoSEQ multiplex PCR, and TCRdb kept only the in-frame ones, dropping some. The sample holds 80,000 to 100,000 clones, under 70% seen once. CDR3 length: 14 residues. V dropped 5 bases and J dropped 4; count of bases not matched to a gene: 8. Per the germline V gene, CDR1 is SGHRS and CDR2 is YFSETQ. This cohort consisted of healthy bone marrow donors. The source material was PBMCs. This sequence originates from a man in his forties or fifties in good health and CMV-seronegative. J is TRBJ2-7 and V is TRBV5-1; 8 bases are shared with TRBD1. The CDR3 loop is CASSPDRVSYEQYF. The CDR3 DNA is TGCGCCAGCAGTCCGGACAGGGTGTCATACGAGCAGTACTTC.